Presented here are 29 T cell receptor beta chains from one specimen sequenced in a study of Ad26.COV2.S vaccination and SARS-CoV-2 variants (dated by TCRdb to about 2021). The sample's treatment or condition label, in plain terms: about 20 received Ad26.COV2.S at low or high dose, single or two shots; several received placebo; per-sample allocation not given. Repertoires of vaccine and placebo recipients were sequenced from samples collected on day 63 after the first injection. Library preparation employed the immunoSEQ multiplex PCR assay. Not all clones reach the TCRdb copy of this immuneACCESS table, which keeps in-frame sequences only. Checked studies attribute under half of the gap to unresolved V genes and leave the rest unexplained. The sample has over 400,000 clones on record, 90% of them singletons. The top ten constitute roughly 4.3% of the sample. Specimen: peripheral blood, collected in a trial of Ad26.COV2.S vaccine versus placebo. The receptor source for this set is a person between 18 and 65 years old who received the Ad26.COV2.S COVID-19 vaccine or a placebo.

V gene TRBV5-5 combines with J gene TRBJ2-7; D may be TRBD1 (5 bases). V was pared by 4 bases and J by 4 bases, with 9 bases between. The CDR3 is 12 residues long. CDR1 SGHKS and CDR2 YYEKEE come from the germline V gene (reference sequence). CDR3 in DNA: TGTGCCAGCAGCGCGACAGCGTACGAGCAGTACTTC. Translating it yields CASSATAYEQYF.

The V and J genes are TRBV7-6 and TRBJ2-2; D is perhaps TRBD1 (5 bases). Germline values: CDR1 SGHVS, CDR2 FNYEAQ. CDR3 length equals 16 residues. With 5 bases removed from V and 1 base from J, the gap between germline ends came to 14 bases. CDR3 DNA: TGTGCCAGCAGCCTAGGGGTTACGTTGAACACCGGGGAGCTGTTTTTT. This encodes CASSLGVTLNTGELFF.

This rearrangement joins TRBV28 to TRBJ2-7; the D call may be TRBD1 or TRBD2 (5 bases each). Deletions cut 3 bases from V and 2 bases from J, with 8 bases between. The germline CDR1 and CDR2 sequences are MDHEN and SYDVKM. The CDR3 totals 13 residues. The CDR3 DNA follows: TGTGCCAGCAGTTTTTGGGACCCCTACGAGCAGTACTTC. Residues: CASSFWDPYEQYF.

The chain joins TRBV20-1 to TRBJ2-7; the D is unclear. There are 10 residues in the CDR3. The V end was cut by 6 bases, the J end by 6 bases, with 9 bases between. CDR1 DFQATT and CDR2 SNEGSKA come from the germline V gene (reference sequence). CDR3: CSASWGEQYF. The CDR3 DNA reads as TGCAGTGCCTCCTGGGGCGAGCAGTACTTC.

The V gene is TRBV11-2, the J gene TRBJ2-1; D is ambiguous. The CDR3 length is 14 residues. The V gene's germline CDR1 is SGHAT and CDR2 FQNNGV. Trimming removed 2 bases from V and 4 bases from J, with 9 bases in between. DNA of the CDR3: TGTGCCAGCAGCTTACATAAGGGTTACAATGAGCAGTTCTTC. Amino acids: CASSLHKGYNEQFF.

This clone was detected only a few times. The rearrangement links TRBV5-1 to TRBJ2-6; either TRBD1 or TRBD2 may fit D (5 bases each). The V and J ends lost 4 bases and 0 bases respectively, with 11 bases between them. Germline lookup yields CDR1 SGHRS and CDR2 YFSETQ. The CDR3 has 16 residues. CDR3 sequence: CASSPGTSSGANVLTF. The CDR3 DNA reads TGCGCCAGCAGCCCGGGGACCAGCTCTGGGGCCAACGTCCTGACTTTC.

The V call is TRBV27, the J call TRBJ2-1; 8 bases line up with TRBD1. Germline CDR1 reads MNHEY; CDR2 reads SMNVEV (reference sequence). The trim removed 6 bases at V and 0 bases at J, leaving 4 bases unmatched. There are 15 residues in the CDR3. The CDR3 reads CASSSGGLSYNEQFF. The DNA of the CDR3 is TGTGCCAGCAGCTCAGGGGGCCTCTCCTACAATGAGCAGTTCTTC.

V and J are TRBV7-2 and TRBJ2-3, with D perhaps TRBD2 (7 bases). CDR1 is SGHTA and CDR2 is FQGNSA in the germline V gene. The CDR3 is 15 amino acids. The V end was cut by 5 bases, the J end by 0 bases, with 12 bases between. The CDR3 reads CASSPRGASTDTQYF. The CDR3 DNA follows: TGTGCCAGCAGCCCTCGGGGGGCCAGCACAGATACGCAGTATTTT. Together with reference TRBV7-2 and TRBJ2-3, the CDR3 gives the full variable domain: GAGVSQSPSNKVTEKGKDVELRCDPISGHTALYWYRQSLGQGLEFLIYFQGNSAPDKSGLPSDRFSAERTGGSVSTLTIQRTQQEDSAVYLCASSPRGASTDTQYFGPGTRLTVL.

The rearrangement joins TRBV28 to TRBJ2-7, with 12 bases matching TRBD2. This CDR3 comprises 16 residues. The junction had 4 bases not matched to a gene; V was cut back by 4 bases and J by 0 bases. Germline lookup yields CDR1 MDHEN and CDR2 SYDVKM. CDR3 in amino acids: CASSSTSGRSSYEQYF. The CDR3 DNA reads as TGTGCCAGCAGTTCTACTAGCGGGAGGAGCTCCTACGAGCAGTACTTC. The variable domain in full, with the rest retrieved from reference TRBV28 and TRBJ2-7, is DVKVTQSSRYLVKRTGEKVFLECVQDMDHENMFWYRQDPGLGLRLIYFSYDVKMKEKGDIPEGYSVSREKKERFSLILESASTNQTSMYLCASSSTSGRSSYEQYFGPGTRLTVT.

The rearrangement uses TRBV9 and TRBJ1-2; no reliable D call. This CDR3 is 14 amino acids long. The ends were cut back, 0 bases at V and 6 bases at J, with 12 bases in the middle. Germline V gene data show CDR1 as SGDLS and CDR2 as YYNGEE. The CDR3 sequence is CASSVDWGLDGYTF. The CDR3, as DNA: TGTGCCAGCAGCGTAGATTGGGGATTGGATGGCTACACCTTC.

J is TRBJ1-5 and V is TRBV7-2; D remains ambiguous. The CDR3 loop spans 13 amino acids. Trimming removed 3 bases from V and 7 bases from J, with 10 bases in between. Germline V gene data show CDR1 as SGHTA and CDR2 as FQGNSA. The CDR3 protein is CASSLDDYQPQHF. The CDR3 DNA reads TGTGCCAGCAGCTTGGATGATTACCAGCCCCAGCATTTT.

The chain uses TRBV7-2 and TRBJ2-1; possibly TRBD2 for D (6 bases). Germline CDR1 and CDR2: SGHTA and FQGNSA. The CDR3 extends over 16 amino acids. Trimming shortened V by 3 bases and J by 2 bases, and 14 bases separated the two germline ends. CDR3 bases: TGTGCCAGCAGCTTGGGACTCCTGATGACCTACAATGAGCAGTTCTTC. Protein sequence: CASSLGLLMTYNEQFF.

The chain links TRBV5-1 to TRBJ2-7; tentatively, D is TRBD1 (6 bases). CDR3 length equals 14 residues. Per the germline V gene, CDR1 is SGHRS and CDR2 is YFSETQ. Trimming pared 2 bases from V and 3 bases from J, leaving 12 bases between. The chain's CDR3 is CASSFDRISYEQYF. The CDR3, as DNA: TGCGCCAGCAGCTTTGACAGGATCAGCTACGAGCAGTACTTC.

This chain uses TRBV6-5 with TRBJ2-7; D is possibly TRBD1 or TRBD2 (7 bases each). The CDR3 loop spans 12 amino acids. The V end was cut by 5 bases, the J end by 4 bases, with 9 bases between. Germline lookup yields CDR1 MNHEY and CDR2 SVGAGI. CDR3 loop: CASSQGGYEQYF. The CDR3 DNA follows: TGTGCCAGCAGTCAGGGGGGGTACGAGCAGTACTTC.

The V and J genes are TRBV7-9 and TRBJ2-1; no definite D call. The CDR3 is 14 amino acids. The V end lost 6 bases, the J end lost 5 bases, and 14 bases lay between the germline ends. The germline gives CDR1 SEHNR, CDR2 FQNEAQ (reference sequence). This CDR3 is CASRPTLPHNEQFF. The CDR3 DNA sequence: TGTGCCAGCAGGCCGACTCTCCCTCACAATGAGCAGTTCTTC.

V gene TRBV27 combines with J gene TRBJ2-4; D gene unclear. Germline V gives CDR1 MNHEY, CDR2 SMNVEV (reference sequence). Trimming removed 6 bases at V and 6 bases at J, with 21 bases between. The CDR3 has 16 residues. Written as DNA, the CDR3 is TGTGCCAGCAGCCCCGGGCCTCCAGAGTCGGGAAACATTCAGTACTTC. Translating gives CASSPGPPESGNIQYF.

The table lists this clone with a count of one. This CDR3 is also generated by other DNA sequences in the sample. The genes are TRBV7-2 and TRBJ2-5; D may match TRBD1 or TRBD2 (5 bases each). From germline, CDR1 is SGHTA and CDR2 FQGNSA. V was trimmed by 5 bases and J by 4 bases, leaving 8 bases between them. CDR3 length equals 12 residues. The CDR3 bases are TGTGCCAGCAGCAGTGGGGGAGAGACCCAGTACTTC. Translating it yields CASSSGGETQYF.

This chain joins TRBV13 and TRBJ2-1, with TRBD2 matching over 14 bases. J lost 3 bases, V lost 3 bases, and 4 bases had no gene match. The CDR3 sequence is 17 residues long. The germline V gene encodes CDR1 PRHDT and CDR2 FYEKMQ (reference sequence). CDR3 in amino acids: CASSLGTSGRFYNEQFF. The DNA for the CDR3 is TGTGCCAGCAGCTTGGGGACTAGCGGGAGATTCTACAATGAGCAGTTCTTC.

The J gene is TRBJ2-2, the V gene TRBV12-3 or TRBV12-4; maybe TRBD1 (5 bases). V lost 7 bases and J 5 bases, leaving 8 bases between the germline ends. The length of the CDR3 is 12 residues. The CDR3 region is CASKRGTGELFF. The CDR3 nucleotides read TGTGCCAGCAAAAGGGGAACCGGGGAGCTGTTTTTT.

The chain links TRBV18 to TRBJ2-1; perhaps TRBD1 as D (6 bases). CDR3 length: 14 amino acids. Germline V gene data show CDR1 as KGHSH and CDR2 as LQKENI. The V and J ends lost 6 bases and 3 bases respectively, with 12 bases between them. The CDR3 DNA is TGTGCCAGCTCTCAATCCAGGGGCTACAATGAGCAGTTCTTC. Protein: CASSQSRGYNEQFF.

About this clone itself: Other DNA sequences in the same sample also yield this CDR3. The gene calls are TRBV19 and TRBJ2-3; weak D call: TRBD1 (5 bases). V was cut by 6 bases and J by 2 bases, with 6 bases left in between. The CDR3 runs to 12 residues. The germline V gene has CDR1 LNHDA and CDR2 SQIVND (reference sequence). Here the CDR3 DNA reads TGTGCCAGTAGCAGGGACACAGATACGCAGTATTTT. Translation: CASSRDTDTQYF.

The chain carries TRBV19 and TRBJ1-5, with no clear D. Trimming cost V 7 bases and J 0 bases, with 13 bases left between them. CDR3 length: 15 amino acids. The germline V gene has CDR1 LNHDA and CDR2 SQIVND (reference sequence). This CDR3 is CASTSIGISNQPQHF. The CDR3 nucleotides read TGTGCCAGTACGTCTATTGGGATTAGCAATCAGCCCCAGCATTTT.

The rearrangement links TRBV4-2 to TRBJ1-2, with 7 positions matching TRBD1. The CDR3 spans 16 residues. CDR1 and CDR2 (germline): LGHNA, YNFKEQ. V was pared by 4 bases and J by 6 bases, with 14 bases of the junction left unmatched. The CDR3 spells CASSPLAGGDYNGYTF. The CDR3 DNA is TGTGCCAGCAGCCCCTTGGCAGGGGGAGATTACAATGGCTACACCTTC.

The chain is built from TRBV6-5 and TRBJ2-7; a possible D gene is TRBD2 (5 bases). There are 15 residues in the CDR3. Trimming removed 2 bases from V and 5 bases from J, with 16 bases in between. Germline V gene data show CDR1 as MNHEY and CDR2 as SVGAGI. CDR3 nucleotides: TGTGCCAGCAGTTACGGCCGGGGAACCCTCCACGAGCAGTACTTC. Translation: CASSYGRGTLHEQYF.

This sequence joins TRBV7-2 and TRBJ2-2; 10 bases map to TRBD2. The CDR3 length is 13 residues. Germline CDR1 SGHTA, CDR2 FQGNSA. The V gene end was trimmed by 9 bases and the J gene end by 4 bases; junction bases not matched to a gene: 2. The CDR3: CASIAGGTGELFF. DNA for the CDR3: TGTGCCAGTATAGCGGGGGGCACCGGGGAGCTGTTTTTT. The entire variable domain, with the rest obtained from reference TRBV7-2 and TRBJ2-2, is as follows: GAGVSQSPSNKVTEKGKDVELRCDPISGHTALYWYRQSLGQGLEFLIYFQGNSAPDKSGLPSDRFSAERTGGSVSTLTIQRTQQEDSAVYLCASIAGGTGELFFGEGSRLTVL.

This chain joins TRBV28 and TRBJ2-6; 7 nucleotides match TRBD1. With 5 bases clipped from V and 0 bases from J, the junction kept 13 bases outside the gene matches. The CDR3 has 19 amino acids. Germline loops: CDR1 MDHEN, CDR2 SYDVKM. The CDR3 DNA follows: TGTGCCAGCAGTGTCGAGCCGGGACAGCGATACTCTGGGGCCAACGTCCTGACTTTC. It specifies CASSVEPGQRYSGANVLTF.

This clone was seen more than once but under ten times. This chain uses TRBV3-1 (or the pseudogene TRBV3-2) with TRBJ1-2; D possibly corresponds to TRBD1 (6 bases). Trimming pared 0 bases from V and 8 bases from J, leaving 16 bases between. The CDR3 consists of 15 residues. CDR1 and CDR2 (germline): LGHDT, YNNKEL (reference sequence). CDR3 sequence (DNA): TGTGCCAGCAGCCAAGACTCCACAGGGACGGGCGGCTACACCTTC. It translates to CASSQDSTGTGGYTF.

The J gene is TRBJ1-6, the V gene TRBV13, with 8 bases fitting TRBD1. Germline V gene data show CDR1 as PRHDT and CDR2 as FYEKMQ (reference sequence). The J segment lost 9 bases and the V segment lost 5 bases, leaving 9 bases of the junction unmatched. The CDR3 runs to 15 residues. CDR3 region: CASSPDRGASSPLHF. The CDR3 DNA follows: TGTGCCAGCAGCCCCGACAGGGGCGCGAGTTCACCCCTCCACTTT.

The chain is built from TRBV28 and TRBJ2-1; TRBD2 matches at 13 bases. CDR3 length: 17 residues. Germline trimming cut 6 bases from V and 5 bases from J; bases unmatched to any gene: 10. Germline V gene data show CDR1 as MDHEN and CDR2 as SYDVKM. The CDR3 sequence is CASSRTSGRGSDNEQFF. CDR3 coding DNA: TGTGCCAGCAGCCGGACTAGCGGGAGAGGGAGCGACAATGAGCAGTTCTTC.